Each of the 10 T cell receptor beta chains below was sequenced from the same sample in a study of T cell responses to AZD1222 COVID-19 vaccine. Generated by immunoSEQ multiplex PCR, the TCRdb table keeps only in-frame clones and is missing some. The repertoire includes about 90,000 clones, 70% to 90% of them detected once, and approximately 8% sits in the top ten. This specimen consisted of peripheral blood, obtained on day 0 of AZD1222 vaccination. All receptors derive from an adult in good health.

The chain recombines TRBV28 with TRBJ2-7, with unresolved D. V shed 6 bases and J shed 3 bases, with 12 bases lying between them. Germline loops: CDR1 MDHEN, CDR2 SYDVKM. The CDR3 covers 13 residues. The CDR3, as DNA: TGTGCCAGCAGGACTCAGTCGGTCTACGAGCAGTACTTC. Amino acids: CASRTQSVYEQYF.

The CDR3 sequence: CASLRNTEAFF. The CDR3 bases are TGTGCCAGCTTAAGGAACACTGAAGCTTTCTTT. The chain combines TRBV28 with TRBJ1-1; D unresolved. In germline, CDR1 is MDHEN, CDR2 SYDVKM. The ends were cut back, 8 bases at V and 1 base at J, with 5 bases in the middle. The CDR3 runs 11 residues.

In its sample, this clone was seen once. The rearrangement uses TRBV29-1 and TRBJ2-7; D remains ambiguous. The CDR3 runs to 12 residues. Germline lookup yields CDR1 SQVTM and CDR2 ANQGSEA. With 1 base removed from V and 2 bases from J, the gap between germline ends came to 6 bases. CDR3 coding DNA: TGCAGCGTTGAAGTGTCAGCCTACGAGCAGTACTTC. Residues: CSVEVSAYEQYF.

CDR3 nucleotide sequence: TGTGCTAGTGGGAAACGGACTAGCGGGGGGGAATACAATGAGCAGTTCTTC. This gives the protein CASGKRTSGGEYNEQFF. The chain uses TRBV12-5 and TRBJ2-1; 15 bases are shared with TRBD2. This CDR3 is 17 amino acids long. Germline V gene sequence: CDR1 LGHNT, CDR2 FRNRAP. V shed 6 bases and J 4 bases; nucleotides not matched to a gene: 7.

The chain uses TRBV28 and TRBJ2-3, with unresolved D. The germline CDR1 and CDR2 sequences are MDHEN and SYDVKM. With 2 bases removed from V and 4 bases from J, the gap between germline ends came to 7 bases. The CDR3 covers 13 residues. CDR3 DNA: TGTGCCAGCAGTTTAGGAATGGCAGATACGCAGTATTTT. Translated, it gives CASSLGMADTQYF.

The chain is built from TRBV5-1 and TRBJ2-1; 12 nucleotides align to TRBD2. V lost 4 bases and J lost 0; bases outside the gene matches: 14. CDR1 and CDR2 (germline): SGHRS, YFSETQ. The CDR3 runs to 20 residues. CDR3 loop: CASSQQGLAGQPLSYNEQFF. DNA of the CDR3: TGCGCCAGCAGCCAGCAGGGACTAGCGGGCCAACCCCTCTCCTACAATGAGCAGTTCTTC.

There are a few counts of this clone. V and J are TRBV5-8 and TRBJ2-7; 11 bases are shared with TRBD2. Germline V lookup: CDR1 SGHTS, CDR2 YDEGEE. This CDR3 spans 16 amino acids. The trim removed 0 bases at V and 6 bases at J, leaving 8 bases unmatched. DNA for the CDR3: TGTGCCAGCAGCTTGGCCTCTAGCGGGAGGCCTTCCGAGCAGTACTTC. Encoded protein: CASSLASSGRPSEQYF.

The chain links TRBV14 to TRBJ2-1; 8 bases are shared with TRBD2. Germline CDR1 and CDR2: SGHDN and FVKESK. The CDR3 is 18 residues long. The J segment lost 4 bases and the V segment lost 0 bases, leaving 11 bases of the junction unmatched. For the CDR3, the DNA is TGTGCCAGCAGCCAAGATTCCTCCGGGAGGGGTGGGTACAATGAGCAGTTCTTC. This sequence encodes CASSQDSSGRGGYNEQFF.

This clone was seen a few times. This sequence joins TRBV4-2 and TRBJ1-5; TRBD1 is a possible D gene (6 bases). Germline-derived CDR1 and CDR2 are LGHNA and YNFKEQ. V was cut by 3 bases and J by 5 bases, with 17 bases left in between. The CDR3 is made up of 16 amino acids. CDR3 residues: CASSHATGILDQPQHF. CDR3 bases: TGTGCCAGCAGCCACGCGACAGGTATCCTTGATCAGCCCCAGCATTTT.

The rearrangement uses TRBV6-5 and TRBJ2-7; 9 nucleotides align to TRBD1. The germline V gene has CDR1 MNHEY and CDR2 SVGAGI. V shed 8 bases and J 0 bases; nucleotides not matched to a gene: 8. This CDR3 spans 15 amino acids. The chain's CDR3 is CASRLQGAGSYEQYF. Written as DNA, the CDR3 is TGTGCCAGCCGGTTACAGGGGGCAGGCTCCTACGAGCAGTACTTC.